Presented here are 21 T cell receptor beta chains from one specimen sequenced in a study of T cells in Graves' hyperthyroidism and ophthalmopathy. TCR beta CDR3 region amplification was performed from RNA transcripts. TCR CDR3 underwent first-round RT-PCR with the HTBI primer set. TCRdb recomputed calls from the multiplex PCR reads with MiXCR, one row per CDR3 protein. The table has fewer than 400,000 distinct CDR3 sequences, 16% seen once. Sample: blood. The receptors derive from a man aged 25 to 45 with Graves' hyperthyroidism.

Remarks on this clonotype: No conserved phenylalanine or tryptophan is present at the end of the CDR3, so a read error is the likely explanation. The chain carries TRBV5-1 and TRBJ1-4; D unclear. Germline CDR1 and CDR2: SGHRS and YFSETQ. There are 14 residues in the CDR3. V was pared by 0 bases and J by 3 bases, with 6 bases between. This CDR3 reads CASSLEGANEKLFL. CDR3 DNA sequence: TGCGCCAGCAGCTTGGAGGGAGCTAATGAAAAACTGTTTCTT.

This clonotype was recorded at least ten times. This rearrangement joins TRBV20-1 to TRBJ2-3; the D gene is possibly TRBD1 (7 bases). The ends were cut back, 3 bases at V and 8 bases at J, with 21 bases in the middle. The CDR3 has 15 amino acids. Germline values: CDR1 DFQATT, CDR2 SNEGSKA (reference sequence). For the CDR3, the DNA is TGCAGTGCTAGCGTTGCCGAGGCCCAGGGGGGTACGCAGTATTTT. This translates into CSASVAEAQGGTQYF.

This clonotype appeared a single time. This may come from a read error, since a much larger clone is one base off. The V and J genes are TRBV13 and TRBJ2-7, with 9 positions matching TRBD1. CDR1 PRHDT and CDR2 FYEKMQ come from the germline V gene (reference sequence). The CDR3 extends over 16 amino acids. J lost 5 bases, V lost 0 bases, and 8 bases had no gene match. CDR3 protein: CASSLGLGQGSHEQYF. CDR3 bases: TGTGCCAGCAGCTTAGGCCTGGGACAGGGTTCCCACGAGCAGTACTTC.

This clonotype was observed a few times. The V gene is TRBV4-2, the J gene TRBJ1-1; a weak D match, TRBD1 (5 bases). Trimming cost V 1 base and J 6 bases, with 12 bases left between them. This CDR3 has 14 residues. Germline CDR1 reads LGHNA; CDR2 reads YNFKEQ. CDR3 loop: CASSQVERGAEAFF. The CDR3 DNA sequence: TGTGCCAGCAGCCAAGTCGAGAGGGGTGCTGAAGCTTTCTTT.

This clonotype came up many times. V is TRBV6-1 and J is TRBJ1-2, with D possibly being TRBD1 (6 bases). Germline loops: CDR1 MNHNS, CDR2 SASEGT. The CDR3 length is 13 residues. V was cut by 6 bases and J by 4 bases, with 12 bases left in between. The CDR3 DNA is TGTGCCAGCAGACCCAGGGGCCCCTATGGCTACACCTTC. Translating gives CASRPRGPYGYTF.

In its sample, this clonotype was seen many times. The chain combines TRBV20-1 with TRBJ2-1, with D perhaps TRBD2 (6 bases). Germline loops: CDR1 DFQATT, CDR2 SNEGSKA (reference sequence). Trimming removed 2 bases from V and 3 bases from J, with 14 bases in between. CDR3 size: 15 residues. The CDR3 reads CSARTKAGDYNEQFF. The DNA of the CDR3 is TGCAGTGCTAGAACAAAAGCGGGTGACTACAATGAGCAGTTCTTC.

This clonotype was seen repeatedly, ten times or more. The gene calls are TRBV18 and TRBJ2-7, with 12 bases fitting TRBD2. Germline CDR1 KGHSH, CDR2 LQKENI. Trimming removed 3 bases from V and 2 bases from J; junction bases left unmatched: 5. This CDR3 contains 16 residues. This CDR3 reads CASSPSRTSGTYEQYF. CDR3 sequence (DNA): TGTGCCAGCTCACCCTCGAGGACTAGCGGGACCTACGAGCAGTACTTC.

In DNA form, the CDR3 reads TGTGCCAGCAGCTTAGAATGGGGTGGCTATGGCTACACCTTC. The encoded protein is CASSLEWGGYGYTF. This sequence joins TRBV7-8 and TRBJ1-2; no definite D call. Germline CDR1 and CDR2: SGHVS and FQNEAQ. Between the trimmed V and J ends, which lost 1 base and 4 bases, there was a span of 10 bases. The CDR3 length is 14 residues.

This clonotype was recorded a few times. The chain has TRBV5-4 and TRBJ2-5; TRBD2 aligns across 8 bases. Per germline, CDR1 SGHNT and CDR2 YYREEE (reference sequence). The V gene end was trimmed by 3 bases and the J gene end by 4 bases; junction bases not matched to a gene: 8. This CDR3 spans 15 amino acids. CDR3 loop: CASSWSAGGRETQYF. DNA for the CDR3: TGTGCCAGCAGCTGGTCGGCGGGAGGTCGAGAGACCCAGTACTTC.

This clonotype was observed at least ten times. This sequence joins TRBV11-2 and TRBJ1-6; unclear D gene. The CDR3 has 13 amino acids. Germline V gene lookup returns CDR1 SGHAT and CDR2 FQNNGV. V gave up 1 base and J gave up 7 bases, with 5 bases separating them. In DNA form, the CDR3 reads TGTGCCAGCAGCTTAGGTAGCAATTCACCCCTCCACTTT. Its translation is CASSLGSNSPLHF. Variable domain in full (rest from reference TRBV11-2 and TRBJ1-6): EAGVAQSPRYKIIEKRQSVAFWCNPISGHATLYWYQQILGQGPKLLIQFQNNGVVDDSQLPKDRFSAERLKGVDSTLKIQPAKLEDSAVYLCASSLGSNSPLHFGNGTRLTVT.

CDR3 amino acids: CASSQPSGVQSSYEQYF. In nucleotides, the CDR3 is TGTGCCAGCAGCCAGCCCTCGGGAGTCCAAAGCTCCTACGAGCAGTACTTC. The rearrangement uses TRBV3-1 and TRBJ2-7; D might be TRBD2 (6 bases). The CDR3 extends over 17 amino acids. Trimming removed 3 bases from V and 0 bases from J, with 18 bases in between. Looked up from germline, CDR1 is LGHDT and CDR2 is YNNKEL (reference sequence).

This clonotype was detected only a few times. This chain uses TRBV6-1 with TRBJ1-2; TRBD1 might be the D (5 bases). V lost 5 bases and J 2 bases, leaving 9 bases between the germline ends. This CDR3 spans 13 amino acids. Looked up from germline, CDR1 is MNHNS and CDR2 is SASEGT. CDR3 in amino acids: CASSKQENYGYTF. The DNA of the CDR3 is TGTGCCAGCAGTAAACAGGAGAACTATGGCTACACCTTC.

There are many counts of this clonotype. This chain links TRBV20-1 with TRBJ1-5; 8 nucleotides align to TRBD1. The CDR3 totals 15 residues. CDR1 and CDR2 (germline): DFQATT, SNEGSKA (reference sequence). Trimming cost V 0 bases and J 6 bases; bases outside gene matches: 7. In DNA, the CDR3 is TGCAGTGCTAGAGATCCTCAGGGGGCAGGTCAGCCCCAGCATTTT. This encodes CSARDPQGAGQPQHF.

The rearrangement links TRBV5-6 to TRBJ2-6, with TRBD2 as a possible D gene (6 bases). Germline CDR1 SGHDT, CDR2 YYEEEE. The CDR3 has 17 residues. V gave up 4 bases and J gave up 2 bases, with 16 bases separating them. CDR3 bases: TGTGCCAGCAGCCTGCTACGTCCGGGGGCTGGGGCCAACGTCCTGACTTTC. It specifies CASSLLRPGAGANVLTF.

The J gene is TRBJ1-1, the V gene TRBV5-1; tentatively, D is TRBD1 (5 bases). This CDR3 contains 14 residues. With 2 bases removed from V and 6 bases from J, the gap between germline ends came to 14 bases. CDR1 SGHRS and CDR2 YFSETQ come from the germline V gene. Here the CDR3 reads CASSFAPGRPEAFF. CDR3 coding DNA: TGCGCCAGCAGCTTTGCCCCAGGGCGCCCTGAAGCTTTCTTT.

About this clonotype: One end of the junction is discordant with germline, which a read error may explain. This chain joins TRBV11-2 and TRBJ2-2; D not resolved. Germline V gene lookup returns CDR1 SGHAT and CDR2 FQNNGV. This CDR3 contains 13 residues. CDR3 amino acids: CACRRPNTGELFF. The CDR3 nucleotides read TGTGCCTGCAGACGGCCCAACACCGGGGAGCTGTTTTTT.

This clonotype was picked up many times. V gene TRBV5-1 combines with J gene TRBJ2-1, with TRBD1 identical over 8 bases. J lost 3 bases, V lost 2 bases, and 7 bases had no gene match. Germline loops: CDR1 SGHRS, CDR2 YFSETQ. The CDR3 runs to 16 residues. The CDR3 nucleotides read TGCGCCAGCAGCTTCCCCCGGACAGGGAACTACAATGAGCAGTTCTTC. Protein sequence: CASSFPRTGNYNEQFF.

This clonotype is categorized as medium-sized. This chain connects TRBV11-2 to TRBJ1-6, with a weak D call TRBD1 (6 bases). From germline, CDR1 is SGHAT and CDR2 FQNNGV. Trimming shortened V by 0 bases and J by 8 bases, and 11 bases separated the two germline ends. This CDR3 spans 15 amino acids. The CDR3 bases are TGTGCCAGCAGCTTAGATCGGGGGGCGCATTCACCCCTCCACTTT. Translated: CASSLDRGAHSPLHF.

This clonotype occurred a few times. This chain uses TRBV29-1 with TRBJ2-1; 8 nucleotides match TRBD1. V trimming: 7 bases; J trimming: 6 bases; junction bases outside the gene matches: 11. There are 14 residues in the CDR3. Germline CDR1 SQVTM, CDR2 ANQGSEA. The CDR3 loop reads CSAVDTGGGNEQFF. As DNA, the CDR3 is TGCAGCGCCGTTGATACAGGGGGAGGCAATGAGCAGTTCTTC.

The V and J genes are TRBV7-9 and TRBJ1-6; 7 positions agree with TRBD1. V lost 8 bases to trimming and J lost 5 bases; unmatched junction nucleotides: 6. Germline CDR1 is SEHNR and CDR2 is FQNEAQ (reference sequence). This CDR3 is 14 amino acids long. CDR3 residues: CASFRQGDNSPLHF. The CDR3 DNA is TGTGCCAGCTTCCGACAGGGTGATAATTCACCCCTCCACTTT.

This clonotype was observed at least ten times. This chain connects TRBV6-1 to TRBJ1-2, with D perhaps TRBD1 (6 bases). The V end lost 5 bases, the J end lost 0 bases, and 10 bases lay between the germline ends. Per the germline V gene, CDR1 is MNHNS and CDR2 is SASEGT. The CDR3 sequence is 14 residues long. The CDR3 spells CASSPQGSNYGYTF. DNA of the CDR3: TGTGCCAGCAGTCCGCAGGGGTCTAACTATGGCTACACCTTC.